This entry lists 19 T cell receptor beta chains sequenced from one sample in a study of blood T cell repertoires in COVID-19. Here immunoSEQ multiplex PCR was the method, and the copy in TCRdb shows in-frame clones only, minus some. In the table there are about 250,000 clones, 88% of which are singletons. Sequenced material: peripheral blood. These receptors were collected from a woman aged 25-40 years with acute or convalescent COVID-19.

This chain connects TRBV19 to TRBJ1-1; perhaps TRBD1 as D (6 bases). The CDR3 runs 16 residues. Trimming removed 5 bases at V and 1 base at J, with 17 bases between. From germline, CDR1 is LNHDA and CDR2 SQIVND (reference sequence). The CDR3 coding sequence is TGTGCCAGTAGTTCTCCGTGGGGGCGTGGGAACACTGAAGCTTTCTTT. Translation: CASSSPWGRGNTEAFF.

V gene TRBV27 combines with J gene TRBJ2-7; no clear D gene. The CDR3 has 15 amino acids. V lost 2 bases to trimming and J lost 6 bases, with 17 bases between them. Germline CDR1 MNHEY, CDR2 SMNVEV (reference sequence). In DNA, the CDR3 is TGTGCCAGCAGTTTAAATCGAGGCGTTCCCAGCGAGCAGTACTTC. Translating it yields CASSLNRGVPSEQYF.

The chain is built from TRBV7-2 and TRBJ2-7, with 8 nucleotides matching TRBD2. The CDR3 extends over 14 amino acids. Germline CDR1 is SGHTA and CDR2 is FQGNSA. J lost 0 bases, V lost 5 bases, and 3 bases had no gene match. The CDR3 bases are TGTGCCAGCAGCCCCGGGACTAGCTCCTACGAGCAGTACTTC. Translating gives CASSPGTSSYEQYF.

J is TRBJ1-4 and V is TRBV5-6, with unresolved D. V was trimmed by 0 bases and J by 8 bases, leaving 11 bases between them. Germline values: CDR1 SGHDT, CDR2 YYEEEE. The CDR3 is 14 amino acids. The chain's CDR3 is CASSLVAPAEKLFF. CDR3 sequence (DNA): TGTGCCAGCAGCTTGGTAGCCCCTGCGGAAAAACTGTTTTTT.

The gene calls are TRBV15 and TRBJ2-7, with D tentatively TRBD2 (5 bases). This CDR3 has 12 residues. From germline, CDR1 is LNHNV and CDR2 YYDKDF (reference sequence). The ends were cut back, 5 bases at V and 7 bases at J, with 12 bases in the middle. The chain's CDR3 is CATSGSLPEQYF. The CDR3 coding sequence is TGTGCCACCAGCGGGAGTCTCCCAGAGCAGTACTTC.

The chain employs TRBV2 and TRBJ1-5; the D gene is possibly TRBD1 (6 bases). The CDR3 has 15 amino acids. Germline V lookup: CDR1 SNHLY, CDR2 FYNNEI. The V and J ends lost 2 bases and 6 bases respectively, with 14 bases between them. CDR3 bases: TGTGCCAGCAGTGAAAATCGGGGGGGCTTTCAGCCCCAGCATTTT. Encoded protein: CASSENRGGFQPQHF.

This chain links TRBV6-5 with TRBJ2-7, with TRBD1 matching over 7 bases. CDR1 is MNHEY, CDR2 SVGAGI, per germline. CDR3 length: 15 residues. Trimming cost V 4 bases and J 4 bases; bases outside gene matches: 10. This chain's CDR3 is CASSSPVTGSYEQYF. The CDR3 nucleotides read TGTGCCAGCAGTTCCCCCGTGACAGGGTCTTACGAGCAGTACTTC.

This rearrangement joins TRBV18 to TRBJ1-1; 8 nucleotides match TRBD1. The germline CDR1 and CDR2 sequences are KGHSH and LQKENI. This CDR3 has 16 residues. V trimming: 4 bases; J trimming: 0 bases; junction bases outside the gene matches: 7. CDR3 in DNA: TGTGCCAGCTCACTGGGACAGGACCACCTGAACACTGAAGCTTTCTTT. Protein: CASSLGQDHLNTEAFF.

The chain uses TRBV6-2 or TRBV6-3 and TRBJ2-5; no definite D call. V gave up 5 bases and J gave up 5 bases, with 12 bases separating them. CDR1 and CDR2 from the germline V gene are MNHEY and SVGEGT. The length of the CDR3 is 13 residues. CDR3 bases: TGTGCCAGCAGTGCTGAGTTGGAGGAGACCCAGTACTTC. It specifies CASSAELEETQYF.

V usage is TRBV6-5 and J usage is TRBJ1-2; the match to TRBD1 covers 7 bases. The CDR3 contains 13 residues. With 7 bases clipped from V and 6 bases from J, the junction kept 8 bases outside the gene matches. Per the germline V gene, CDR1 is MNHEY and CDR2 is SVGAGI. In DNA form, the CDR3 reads TGTGCCAGCACCAATGACAGGGAAAATGGCTACACCTTC. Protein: CASTNDRENGYTF.

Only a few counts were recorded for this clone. The CDR3 coding sequence is TGTGCCACCAGTGATCCGGATCAGGGGAGCACTGAAGCTTTCTTT. Translating it yields CATSDPDQGSTEAFF. V gene TRBV24-1 combines with J gene TRBJ1-1, with a tentative D call TRBD1 (6 bases). Per the germline V gene, CDR1 is KGHDR and CDR2 is SFDVKD. V was pared by 3 bases and J by 4 bases, with 14 bases between. The CDR3 covers 15 residues.

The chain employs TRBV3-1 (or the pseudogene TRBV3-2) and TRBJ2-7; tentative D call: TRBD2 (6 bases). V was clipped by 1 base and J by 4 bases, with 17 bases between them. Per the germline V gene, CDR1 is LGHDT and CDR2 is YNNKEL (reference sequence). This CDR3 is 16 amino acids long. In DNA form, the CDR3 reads TGTGCCAGCAGCCAAGGTACTAGCTTACCAAGGTACGAGCAGTACTTC. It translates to CASSQGTSLPRYEQYF.

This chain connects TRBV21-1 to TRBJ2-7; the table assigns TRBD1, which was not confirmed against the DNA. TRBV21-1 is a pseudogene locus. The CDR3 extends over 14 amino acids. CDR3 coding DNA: TGTGCCAGCAGTTTGGGGACAGGGGGTGGCGAGCAGTACTTC. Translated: CASSLGTGGGEQYF.

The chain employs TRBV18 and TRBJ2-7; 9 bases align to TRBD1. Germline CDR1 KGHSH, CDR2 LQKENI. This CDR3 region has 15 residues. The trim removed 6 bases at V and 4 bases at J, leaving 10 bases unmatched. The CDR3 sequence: CASSRPGQGHYEQYF. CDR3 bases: TGTGCCAGCTCCAGACCGGGACAGGGTCATTACGAGCAGTACTTC.

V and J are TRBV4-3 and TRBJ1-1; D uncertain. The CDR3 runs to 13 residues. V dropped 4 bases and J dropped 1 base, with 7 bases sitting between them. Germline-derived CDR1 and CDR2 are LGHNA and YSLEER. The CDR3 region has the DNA TGCGCCAGCAGCCTGGCAGAGAACACTGAAGCTTTCTTT. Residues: CASSLAENTEAFF.

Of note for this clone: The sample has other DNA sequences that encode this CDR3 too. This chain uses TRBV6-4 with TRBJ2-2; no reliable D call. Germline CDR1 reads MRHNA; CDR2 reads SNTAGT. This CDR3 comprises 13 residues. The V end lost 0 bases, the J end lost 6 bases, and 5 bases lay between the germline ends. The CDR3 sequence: CASSDSSAGELFF. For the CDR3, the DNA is TGTGCCAGCAGTGACTCGTCGGCCGGGGAGCTGTTTTTT.

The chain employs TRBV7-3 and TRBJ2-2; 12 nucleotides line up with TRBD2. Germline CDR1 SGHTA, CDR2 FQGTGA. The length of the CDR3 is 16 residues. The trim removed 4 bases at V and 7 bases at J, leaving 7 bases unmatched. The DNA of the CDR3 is TGTGCCAGCAGCTGGTGGACTAGCGGGAACGTCGGGGAGCTGTTTTTT. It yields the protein CASSWWTSGNVGELFF.

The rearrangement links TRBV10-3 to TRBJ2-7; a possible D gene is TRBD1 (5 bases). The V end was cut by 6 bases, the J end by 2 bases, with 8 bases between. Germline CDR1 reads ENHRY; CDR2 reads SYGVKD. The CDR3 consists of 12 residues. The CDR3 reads CAIRAGPYEQYF. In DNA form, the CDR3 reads TGTGCCATCAGGGCAGGGCCCTACGAGCAGTACTTC.

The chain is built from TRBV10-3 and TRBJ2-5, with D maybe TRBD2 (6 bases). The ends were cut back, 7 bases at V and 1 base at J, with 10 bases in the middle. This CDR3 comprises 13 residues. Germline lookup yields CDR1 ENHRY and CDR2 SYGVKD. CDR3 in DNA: TGTGCCATCAAGGAGGGTCCCCAAGAGACCCAGTACTTC. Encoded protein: CAIKEGPQETQYF.